This T cell receptor beta chain derives from a study of shared clonotypes between healthy human individuals. Study as a whole: Aged between 18 and 49, the donors were two women and three men.

General study findings and limits: What rarefaction showed was incomplete sorted-subset sequencing despite large depth. Roughly 5% of naive CD4 clonotypes were common to a handful of donors.

Trimming removed 0 bases from V and 11 bases from J, with 13 bases in between. CDR3 length equals 13 residues. CDR1 is LGHNA, CDR2 YSLEER, per germline. Note on this clone: What it recognizes is unknown.

200 to 250 ng DNA, 30,000 or so T cell genomes, went into each sorted-subset replicate PCR. This table comes from immunoSEQ multiplex PCR, and its TCRdb copy is limited to in-frame clones, with some not included. The table shows some 2,000,000 clones, with 95% occurring only once. The sequenced sample consisted of naive CD4+ T cells sorted from blood. The subset was: CD45RA+ positively selected. This chain uses TRBV4-3 with TRBJ1-2; D gene ambiguous. The receptor's source is a young man in good health. In nucleotides, the CDR3 is TGCGCCAGCAGCCAAGACCTGTTAACTGGGTACACCTTC. Translation gives CASSQDLLTGYTF.